The clone carrying this TCR beta chain was found a few times. This sample is drawn from a study of blood T cell repertoires in COVID-19. In the study overall: In each case, the material was cDNA or gDNA derived from T cells, B-cell-depleted T cells, or PBMCs.

Germline V gene data show CDR1 as SGHRS and CDR2 as YFSETQ. CDR3 length: 14 residues. The trim removed 0 bases at V and 3 bases at J, leaving 3 bases unmatched. Original methodology: Researchers report that nucleated cell counts were estimated from reference gene primer amplification. The table came from immunoSEQ multiplex PCR; TCRdb's copy has only in-frame clones and leaves some out. The V and J calls and clone size were taken over from that table, and D and trimming were inferred from the DNA. The table shows 260,000 or so clones, with under 90% occurring only once. Self-reported history from a screening survey and questionnaire set each donor's cohort. Cohort 3 donors were reported recovered after two negative PCRs, clearance, or symptom resolution.

The specimen was PBMCs or T cells enriched from blood (not recorded which). The genes are TRBV5-1 and TRBJ2-7; 7 bases map to TRBD1. This TCR derives from a man aged 18 to 35 who had recovered from COVID-19. The CDR3 region has the DNA TGCGCCAGCAGCTTGGCCGGGACAGACTACGAGCAGTACTTC. Translating gives CASSLAGTDYEQYF.